This TCR beta chain appears in the sequencing data of a study of blood T cell repertoires in COVID-19. Study-wide context: COVID-19 samples collected from the United States, Italy and Spain covered acute and convalescent phases. T cells, B-cell-depleted T cells, or PBMCs supplied cDNA or gDNA.

This CDR3 has 19 amino acids. Germline V CDR1 and CDR2: MGHRA, YSYEKL. Trimming removed 0 bases from V and 2 bases from J, with 20 bases in between. Participants were aged roughly 18 to 89 years, lived in 24 US areas, and enrolled virtually. Researchers sorted participants into cohorts using their self-reported clinical history. Some clones are missing from TCRdb's copy, which holds only in-frame ones; the method was immunoSEQ multiplex PCR. Of around 280,000 clones in the sample, roughly 89% were seen once. Sequenced material: PBMCs or T cells enriched from blood (not recorded which). This receptor was obtained from a middle-aged woman who had recovered from COVID-19. J is TRBJ1-3 and V is TRBV4-1, with D possibly matching TRBD1 (5 bases). The CDR3 loop is CASSQDPIGPGLAGNTIYF. CDR3 in DNA: TGCGCCAGCAGCCAAGATCCCATAGGCCCGGGACTTGCTGGAAACACCATATATTTT.